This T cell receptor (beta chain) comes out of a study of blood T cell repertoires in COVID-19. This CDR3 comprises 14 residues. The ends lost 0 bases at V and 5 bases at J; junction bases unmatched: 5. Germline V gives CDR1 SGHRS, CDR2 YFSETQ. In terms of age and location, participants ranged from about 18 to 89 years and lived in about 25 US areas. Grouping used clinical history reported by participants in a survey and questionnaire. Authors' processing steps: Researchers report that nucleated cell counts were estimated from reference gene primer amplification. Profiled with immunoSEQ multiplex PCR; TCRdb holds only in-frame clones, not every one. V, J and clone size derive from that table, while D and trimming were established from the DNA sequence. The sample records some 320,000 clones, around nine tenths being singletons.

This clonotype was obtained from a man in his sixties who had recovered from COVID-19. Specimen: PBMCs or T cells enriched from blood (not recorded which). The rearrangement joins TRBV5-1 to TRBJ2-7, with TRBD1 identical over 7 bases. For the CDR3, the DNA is TGCGCCAGCAGCTTGGGACAGGGTGGGGACGAGCAGTACTTC. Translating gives CASSLGQGGDEQYF.